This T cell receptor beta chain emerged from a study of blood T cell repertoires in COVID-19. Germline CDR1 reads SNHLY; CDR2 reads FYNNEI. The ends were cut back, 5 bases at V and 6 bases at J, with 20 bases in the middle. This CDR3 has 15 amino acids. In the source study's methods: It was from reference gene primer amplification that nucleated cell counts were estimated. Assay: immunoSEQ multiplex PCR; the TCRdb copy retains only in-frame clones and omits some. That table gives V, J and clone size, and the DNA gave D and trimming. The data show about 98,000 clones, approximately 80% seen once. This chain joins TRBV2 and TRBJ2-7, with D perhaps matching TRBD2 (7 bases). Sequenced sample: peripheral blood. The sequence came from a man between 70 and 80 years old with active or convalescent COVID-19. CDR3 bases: TGTGCCAGCAGTTGGACAGCGGGAATTAGCCTCGAGCAGTACTTC. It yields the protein CASSWTAGISLEQYF. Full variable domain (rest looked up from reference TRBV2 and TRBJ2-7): EPEVTQTPSHQVTQMGQEVILRCVPISNHLYFYWYRQILGQKVEFLVSFYNNEISEKSEIFDDQFSVERPDGSNFTLKIRSTKLEDSAMYFCASSWTAGISLEQYFGPGTRLTVT.